These T cell receptor beta chains were read from a single sample in a study of blood T cells in healthy people across ages. One entry per CDR3 protein results from TCRdb running MiXCR on the 5' RACE reads. The table shows about 1.4 million distinct CDR3 sequences, with 59% occurring only once. The sequencing input was blood. The receptors were sampled from a man aged 18 to 35 in good health. CDR3s include the opening cysteine and the closing phenylalanine or tryptophan. Fields, in order: V gene, clone size, J gene, D gene, CDR3 protein, CDR3 DNA. The D gene is left open where the match is weak. The size entry is marked missing in some rows and otherwise reads once, few, many or a size class.

TRBV4-2,-,TRBJ2-3,-,CASSQASLATDTQYF,TGTGCCAGCAGCCAGGCTAGCCTAGCAACAGATACGCAGTATTTT
TRBV6-5,-,TRBJ2-1,TRBD2,CASSLFSGSAYNEQFF,TGTGCCAGCAGTCTTTTCAGCGGGAGCGCCTACAATGAGCAGTTCTTC
TRBV12-3/TRBV12-4,-,TRBJ2-5,-,CASSFFTQETQYF,TGTGCCAGCAGTTTTTTCACACAAGAGACCCAGTACTTC
TRBV20-1,-,TRBJ2-7,TRBD1,CSARDLGQGPYEQYF,TGCAGTGCTAGAGACCTGGGACAGGGGCCCTACGAGCAGTACTTC
TRBV6-6,-,TRBJ2-5,TRBD2,CASESRYGGGSQETQYF,TGTGCCAGCGAGTCCCGATACGGCGGGGGGTCCCAAGAGACCCAGTACTTC
TRBV24-1,-,TRBJ2-1,-,CATSARGGYNEQFF,TGTGCCACCAGTGCCCGCGGAGGGTACAATGAGCAGTTCTTC
TRBV4-2,once,TRBJ2-1,-,CASSQDPGDFSYNEQFF,TGTGCCAGCAGCCAAGATCCGGGGGACTTCAGCTACAATGAGCAGTTCTTC
TRBV20-1,-,TRBJ1-2,-,CSARDLYGYTF,TGCAGTGCTAGGGATCTCTATGGCTACACCTTC
TRBV14,-,TRBJ2-7,-,CTTYEQYF,TGTACTACCTACGAGCAGTACTTC
TRBV5-5,-,TRBJ2-1,TRBD2,CASSFPLGTRDHEQFF,TGTGCCAGCAGCTTTCCGCTAGGGACTAGGGACCATGAGCAGTTCTTC
TRBV14,-,TRBJ2-7,-,CASSQRSDATRRVYEQYF,TGTGCCAGCAGCCAAAGGTCCGACGCAACAAGAAGGGTCTACGAGCAGTACTTC
TRBV29-1,-,TRBJ1-3,-,CSVEKSQHGNTIYF,TGCAGCGTTGAAAAAAGCCAGCATGGAAACACCATATATTTT
TRBV12-3/TRBV12-4,few,TRBJ1-1,-,CASSLRVDTEAFF,TGTGCCAGCAGCCTTCGGGTGGACACTGAAGCTTTCTTT
TRBV10-3,-,TRBJ2-7,TRBD2,CAISPSGGANEQYF,TGTGCCATCAGTCCTAGCGGGGGGGCCAATGAGCAGTACTTC
TRBV6-6,-,TRBJ1-2,-,CASSDTVPRRYYGYTF,TGTGCCAGCAGTGACACGGTGCCGCGACGGTACTATGGCTACACCTTC
TRBV12-5,-,TRBJ2-1,-,CASGWGPGQLGGNEQFF,TGTGCTAGTGGTTGGGGACCGGGACAACTAGGAGGCAATGAGCAGTTCTTC
TRBV7-9,-,TRBJ2-5,-,CASSLVSGGAQETQYF,TGTGCCAGCAGCTTAGTGTCTGGGGGGGCCCAAGAGACCCAGTACTTC
TRBV9,-,TRBJ2-7,TRBD1,CASSAGTGEHEQYF,TGTGCCAGCAGCGCCGGGACAGGGGAACACGAGCAGTACTTC
TRBV20-1,-,TRBJ2-7,-,CSARPGRSSYEQYF,TGCAGTGCTAGGCCGGGACGCTCAAGCTACGAGCAGTACTTC
TRBV27,-,TRBJ2-1,TRBD2,CASSSRTSGRAFNEQFF,TGTGCCAGCAGTTCCCGGACTAGCGGGAGGGCCTTCAATGAGCAGTTCTTC
TRBV20-1,-,TRBJ2-7,-,CGARDNRDSYEQYF,TGCGGTGCTAGGGACAACAGGGACTCCTACGAGCAGTACTTC
TRBV6-2/TRBV6-3,few,TRBJ2-7,-,CASSKNRDSPYEQYF,TGTGCCAGCAGTAAAAATCGGGACTCGCCCTACGAGCAGTACTTC
TRBV7-2,once,TRBJ1-5,TRBD1,CASSPDRGNKQPQHF,TGTGCCAGCAGCCCGGACAGGGGTAACAAGCAGCCCCAGCATTTT
TRBV6-5,-,TRBJ2-2,TRBD2,CASSYPQDPGLAGTAELFF,TGTGCCAGCAGTTACCCCCAGGACCCGGGACTAGCGGGCACCGCGGAGCTGTTTTTT
TRBV5-1,-,TRBJ2-6,TRBD1,CATKRDSLSGANVLTF,TGCGCCACAAAACGGGACAGCCTGTCTGGGGCCAACGTCCTGACTTTC
TRBV4-3,-,TRBJ2-2,TRBD1,CASSQGTGVAGELFF,TGCGCCAGCAGCCAAGGGACAGGCGTCGCCGGGGAGCTGTTTTTT
TRBV4-1,-,TRBJ2-7,TRBD1,CASSQEVLDRGNDEQYF,TGCGCCAGCAGCCAAGAAGTGCTAGACAGGGGAAACGACGAGCAGTACTTC
TRBV5-1,-,TRBJ2-5,-,CASSLAGSEQETQYF,TGCGCCAGCAGCTTGGCGGGGTCGGAACAAGAGACCCAGTACTTC
TRBV7-2,few,TRBJ2-4,TRBD2,CASSYVAGEVNIQYF,TGTGCCAGCAGCTACGTAGCGGGAGAAGTGAACATTCAGTACTTC
TRBV12-3/TRBV12-4,-,TRBJ1-2,-,CASSLVAGNYGYTF,TGTGCCAGCAGTTTAGTGGCCGGTAACTATGGCTACACCTTC
TRBV10-3,few,TRBJ2-7,-,CAIRTGTSEPYEQYF,TGTGCCATCAGGACCGGGACATCGGAGCCCTACGAGCAGTACTTC
TRBV15,-,TRBJ1-2,-,CATSRTDGVGYGYTF,TGTGCCACCAGCAGGACCGACGGCGTGGGATATGGCTACACCTTC
TRBV20-1,-,TRBJ2-7,TRBD2,CSARRGSAYEQYF,TGCAGTGCTAGACGCGGGAGCGCCTACGAGCAGTACTTC
TRBV29-1,-,TRBJ2-5,-,CSVGAGHGEQYF,TGCAGCGTTGGGGCAGGCCACGGAGAGCAGTACTTC
TRBV5-1,-,TRBJ2-7,TRBD2,CASSTSGMSYEQYF,TGCGCCAGCAGCACTAGCGGGATGAGCTACGAGCAGTACTTC
TRBV5-1,-,TRBJ2-7,TRBD1,CASSSTGGTDEQYF,TGCGCCAGCAGCTCTACAGGGGGCACGGACGAGCAGTACTTC
TRBV6-5,-,TRBJ2-7,TRBD2,CASSYRSGTSGYEQYF,TGTGCCAGCAGTTACAGGTCAGGGACTAGCGGCTACGAGCAGTACTTC
TRBV25-1,-,TRBJ2-1,-,CASSESPADNEQFF,TGTGCCAGCAGTGAATCGCCCGCAGACAATGAGCAGTTCTTC
TRBV20-1,-,TRBJ2-3,-,CSAAPRDAASTDTQYF,TGCAGTGCTGCCCCGAGGGACGCAGCTAGCACAGATACGCAGTATTTT
TRBV11-2,-,TRBJ2-4,TRBD1,CASSSRDRGFKNIQYF,TGTGCCAGCAGCTCCCGGGACAGGGGTTTCAAAAACATTCAGTACTTC
TRBV5-1,-,TRBJ1-1,-,CASSLGRLNTEAFF,TGTGCCAGCAGCTTGGGCAGGCTGAACACTGAAGCTTTCTTT
TRBV7-2,-,TRBJ2-7,-,CASSLVEDNYEQYF,TGTGCCAGCAGCTTAGTAGAGGACAACTACGAGCAGTACTTC
TRBV25-1,-,TRBJ2-1,-,CASGVFYYEQFF,TGTGCCAGCGGCGTTTTCTACTATGAGCAGTTCTTC
TRBV12-3/TRBV12-4,few,TRBJ1-5,-,CASSPGLSLRNSNQPQHF,TGTGCCAGCAGTCCCGGACTCTCACTTCGGAATAGCAATCAGCCCCAGCATTTT
TRBV20-1,-,TRBJ2-3,TRBD1,CSAEAGTGSTDTQYF,TGCAGTGCGGAGGCCGGGACAGGGAGCACAGATACGCAGTATTTT
TRBV27,-,TRBJ2-3,-,CASSPGALGSTQYF,TGTGCCAGCAGTCCTGGGGCCCTCGGAAGTACGCAGTATTTT
TRBV20-1,many,TRBJ2-5,-,CSARGRAIPETQYF,TGCAGTGCTAGAGGGAGGGCTATACCCGAGACCCAGTACTTC
TRBV5-5,few,TRBJ1-2,-,CASSSRTGPGYGYTF,TGTGCCAGCAGCTCCCGTACCGGGCCCGGCTATGGCTACACCTTC
TRBV20-1,-,TRBJ1-4,-,CSALQSPVSYNEKLFF,TGCAGTGCTCTACAGTCCCCGGTCTCCTATAATGAAAAACTGTTTTTT
TRBV11-2,-,TRBJ2-2,-,CASSSTTGTGELFF,TGTGCCAGCAGCTCGACTACAGGGACCGGGGAGCTGTTTTTT